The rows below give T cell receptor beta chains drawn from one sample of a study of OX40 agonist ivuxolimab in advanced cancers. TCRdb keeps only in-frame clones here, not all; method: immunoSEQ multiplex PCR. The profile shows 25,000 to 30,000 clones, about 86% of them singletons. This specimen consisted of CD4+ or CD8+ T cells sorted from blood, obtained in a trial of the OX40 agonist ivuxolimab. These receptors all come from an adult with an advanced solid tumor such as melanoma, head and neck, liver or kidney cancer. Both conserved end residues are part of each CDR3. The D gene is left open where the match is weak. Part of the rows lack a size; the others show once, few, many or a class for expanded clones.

cdr3_nt: TGTGCCAGCAGCCCGTTGACAGGGGGCACTGAAGCTTTCTTT; cdr3_aa: CASSPLTGGTEAFF; v_call: TRBV7-2; clone_size: once; j_call: TRBJ1-1; d_call: TRBD1
cdr3_nt: TGTGCCACCAGCAGGACGGTTTGGACTAATGAAAAACTGTTTTTT; cdr3_aa: CATSRTVWTNEKLFF; v_call: TRBV15; clone_size: -; j_call: TRBJ1-4; d_call: -
cdr3_nt: TGTGCCAGCCCTAACAGGGGACGAGCTTTCTTT; cdr3_aa: CASPNRGRAFF; v_call: TRBV2; clone_size: -; j_call: TRBJ1-1; d_call: TRBD1
cdr3_nt: TGTGCCAGCAGGGGCGAAGGGCAGGGGGAACCAGCTAACTATGGCTACACCTTC; cdr3_aa: CASRGEGQGEPANYGYTF; v_call: TRBV6-4; clone_size: -; j_call: TRBJ1-2; d_call: TRBD1
cdr3_nt: TGTGCCAGCAGCTTAGGAGCGTCAGATACGCAGTATTTT; cdr3_aa: CASSLGASDTQYF; v_call: TRBV7-6; clone_size: -; j_call: TRBJ2-3; d_call: -
cdr3_nt: TGTGCCAGCAGCCTCCGGACAGGGGCTAGAGTATTCGAAGCTTTCTTT; cdr3_aa: CASSLRTGARVFEAFF; v_call: TRBV7-9; clone_size: -; j_call: TRBJ1-1; d_call: TRBD1
cdr3_nt: TGTGCCAGCAGCTCCAGGGGAGGGGGGTACAATGAGCAGTTCTTC; cdr3_aa: CASSSRGGGYNEQFF; v_call: TRBV7-6; clone_size: -; j_call: TRBJ2-1; d_call: -
cdr3_nt: TGCGCCAGCAGCTGGAGCGGACTAGTCAAGTACCAAGAGACCCAGTACTTC; cdr3_aa: CASSWSGLVKYQETQYF; v_call: TRBV5-1; clone_size: -; j_call: TRBJ2-5; d_call: TRBD2
cdr3_nt: TGTGCCAGCAGTAGCCGGACAGGAGCCTACGAGCAGTACTTC; cdr3_aa: CASSSRTGAYEQYF; v_call: TRBV28; clone_size: few; j_call: TRBJ2-7; d_call: TRBD1
cdr3_nt: TGTGCCAGCAGCCTAGAAGTCGGCGGGGAGCTGTTTTTT; cdr3_aa: CASSLEVGGELFF; v_call: TRBV11-2; clone_size: once; j_call: TRBJ2-2; d_call: -
cdr3_nt: TGTGCCAGCAGTGGGACAATACAAGAGACCCAGTACTTC; cdr3_aa: CASSGTIQETQYF; v_call: TRBV6-5; clone_size: -; j_call: TRBJ2-5; d_call: -
cdr3_nt: TGTGCCAGCAGCGATCCGACAGGGGAACTCTCTGGGGCCAACGTCCTGACTTTC; cdr3_aa: CASSDPTGELSGANVLTF; v_call: TRBV9; clone_size: -; j_call: TRBJ2-6; d_call: TRBD1
cdr3_nt: TGCGCCAGCAGCCAAGATTCCCAGGCCCTGGGTGAGACCCAGTACTTC; cdr3_aa: CASSQDSQALGETQYF; v_call: TRBV4-3; clone_size: -; j_call: TRBJ2-5; d_call: -
cdr3_nt: TGTGCCAGCAGCCAGATTACAGGGGGCGTCAACGGGGAGCTGTTTTTT; cdr3_aa: CASSQITGGVNGELFF; v_call: TRBV5-4; clone_size: -; j_call: TRBJ2-2; d_call: TRBD1
cdr3_nt: TGTGCCAGCAGTTCGTTCGGACGGAATCTTCCGGACCTACGGGAGCAGTACTTC; cdr3_aa: CASSSFGRNLPDLREQYF; v_call: TRBV28; clone_size: -; j_call: TRBJ2-7; d_call: -
cdr3_nt: TGTGCCAGCAGTGGGGGGGCTAACGAGCAGTACTTC; cdr3_aa: CASSGGANEQYF; v_call: TRBV7-9; clone_size: -; j_call: TRBJ2-7; d_call: -
cdr3_nt: TGTGCCATCAGGGAAACTAGCGGGAAGGGGACCGGGGAGCTGTTTTTT; cdr3_aa: CAIRETSGKGTGELFF; v_call: TRBV10-3; clone_size: -; j_call: TRBJ2-2; d_call: TRBD2
cdr3_nt: TGTGCCAGCAATTCCGGGACAGGGCGGACTGAAGCTTTCTTT; cdr3_aa: CASNSGTGRTEAFF; v_call: TRBV9; clone_size: -; j_call: TRBJ1-1; d_call: TRBD1
cdr3_nt: TGTGCCACGGGACAGGGAGACACCGGGGAGCTGTTTTTT; cdr3_aa: CATGQGDTGELFF; v_call: TRBV7-6; clone_size: -; j_call: TRBJ2-2; d_call: TRBD1
cdr3_nt: TGTGCCAGCAGTCCAACCGGGACTAGCGGGAGGGAGCAGTACTTC; cdr3_aa: CASSPTGTSGREQYF; v_call: TRBV27; clone_size: -; j_call: TRBJ2-7; d_call: TRBD2
cdr3_nt: TGTGCCAGTAGTACGACGACTCAGCAGTTCTTC; cdr3_aa: CASSTTTQQFF; v_call: TRBV19; clone_size: -; j_call: TRBJ2-1; d_call: -
cdr3_nt: TGTGCCAGCAGCTGGGGGGAAAGCACAGATACGCAGTATTTT; cdr3_aa: CASSWGESTDTQYF; v_call: TRBV5-5; clone_size: few; j_call: TRBJ2-3; d_call: -
cdr3_nt: TGTGCCAGTAGTATTGTGGGAGGGAACGAGCAGTACTTC; cdr3_aa: CASSIVGGNEQYF; v_call: TRBV19; clone_size: -; j_call: TRBJ2-7; d_call: TRBD2
cdr3_nt: TGTGCCAGCACGGGGGGGGCCTGGAATGAGCAGTTCTTC; cdr3_aa: CASTGGAWNEQFF; v_call: TRBV7-9; clone_size: -; j_call: TRBJ2-1; d_call: TRBD2
cdr3_nt: TGTGCCAGCAGCTCCGGAGCGGGCGATAATTCACCCCTCCACTTT; cdr3_aa: CASSSGAGDNSPLHF; v_call: TRBV5-6; clone_size: -; j_call: TRBJ1-6; d_call: -
cdr3_nt: TGTGCCAGCAGCTTAGGACAGGTTGGCACTGAAGCTTTCTTT; cdr3_aa: CASSLGQVGTEAFF; v_call: TRBV7-6; clone_size: medium-sized; j_call: TRBJ1-1; d_call: -
cdr3_nt: TGTGCCAGCAGTTACCTGCTAGCGAACTCCTACAATGAGCAGTTCTTC; cdr3_aa: CASSYLLANSYNEQFF; v_call: TRBV6-5; clone_size: -; j_call: TRBJ2-1; d_call: -
cdr3_nt: TGTGCCAGCAGTTATTCCTCCGCCAGCTCCTACAATGAGCAGTTCTTC; cdr3_aa: CASSYSSASSYNEQFF; v_call: TRBV6-5; clone_size: -; j_call: TRBJ2-1; d_call: -
cdr3_nt: TGTGCCAGCAGCGAAGGGGGGTCTCCTATCGGCTACACCTTC; cdr3_aa: CASSEGGSPIGYTF; v_call: TRBV9; clone_size: -; j_call: TRBJ1-2; d_call: -
cdr3_nt: TGTGCCAGCAGCCCCTGGGGACTAGCGGGAGCTTCAGGGGGTGAGCAGTTCTTC; cdr3_aa: CASSPWGLAGASGGEQFF; v_call: TRBV11-2; clone_size: few; j_call: TRBJ2-1; d_call: TRBD2
cdr3_nt: TGTGCCAGCAGTTCGGGACAGGTCGATCAGCCCCAGCATTTT; cdr3_aa: CASSSGQVDQPQHF; v_call: TRBV6-5; clone_size: -; j_call: TRBJ1-5; d_call: TRBD1
cdr3_nt: TGCAGCGTTGTCAGGGGTGAGGCCGGGGAGCTGTTTTTT; cdr3_aa: CSVVRGEAGELFF; v_call: TRBV29-1; clone_size: -; j_call: TRBJ2-2; d_call: -
cdr3_nt: TGTGCCTGGTCCGCGGCGGACAGAATGAACACTGAAGCTTTCTTT; cdr3_aa: CAWSAADRMNTEAFF; v_call: TRBV30; clone_size: few; j_call: TRBJ1-1; d_call: -
cdr3_nt: TGTGCCAGCAGCTTCTACAGGCGGCCGGGTTACGAGCAGTACTTC; cdr3_aa: CASSFYRRPGYEQYF; v_call: TRBV5-1; clone_size: -; j_call: TRBJ2-7; d_call: -
cdr3_nt: TGTGCCAGCAGCGTAGGAGGGGACAGCCTAGAGCAGTTCTTC; cdr3_aa: CASSVGGDSLEQFF; v_call: TRBV9; clone_size: -; j_call: TRBJ2-1; d_call: TRBD1
cdr3_nt: TGTGCCAGCAGTTTTGGCTGGGGCAAGTTAAGGGGCTACACCTTC; cdr3_aa: CASSFGWGKLRGYTF; v_call: TRBV28; clone_size: medium-sized; j_call: TRBJ1-2; d_call: -
cdr3_nt: TGTGCCAGTAGTATAGGCGGACTAGCGGTATTTAATGAGCAGTTCTTC; cdr3_aa: CASSIGGLAVFNEQFF; v_call: TRBV19; clone_size: -; j_call: TRBJ2-1; d_call: TRBD2
cdr3_nt: TGTGCCAGCAGTTACGCTGGCGGGATCTCCTACGAGCAGTACTTC; cdr3_aa: CASSYAGGISYEQYF; v_call: TRBV6-6; clone_size: -; j_call: TRBJ2-7; d_call: -
cdr3_nt: TGTGCCAGCAAGGTCGGGGTCCTAGCCAAAAACATTCAGTACTTC; cdr3_aa: CASKVGVLAKNIQYF; v_call: TRBV2; clone_size: -; j_call: TRBJ2-4; d_call: -
cdr3_nt: TGTGCCAGCAGTTACTATGTGAACACTGAAGCTTTCTTT; cdr3_aa: CASSYYVNTEAFF; v_call: TRBV6-5; clone_size: -; j_call: TRBJ1-1; d_call: -
cdr3_nt: TGCGCCAGCAGCTATGGGACAGGCTCCTACGAGCAGTACTTC; cdr3_aa: CASSYGTGSYEQYF; v_call: TRBV5-1; clone_size: -; j_call: TRBJ2-7; d_call: TRBD1
cdr3_nt: TGTGCCAGTAGGGGGTCGTGGACTGAAGCTTTCTTT; cdr3_aa: CASRGSWTEAFF; v_call: TRBV19; clone_size: once; j_call: TRBJ1-1; d_call: -
cdr3_nt: TGTGCCTGGAGTGAAGGGGGGACGAGCAATCAGCCCCAGCATTTT; cdr3_aa: CAWSEGGTSNQPQHF; v_call: TRBV30; clone_size: once; j_call: TRBJ1-5; d_call: -
cdr3_nt: TGTGCCAGCAGTTTAACCTACGCCAGGGGATCCGAGCAGTACTTC; cdr3_aa: CASSLTYARGSEQYF; v_call: TRBV28; clone_size: -; j_call: TRBJ2-7; d_call: -
cdr3_nt: TGTGCCAGCAGCCTTCTAACTAGCACCGAGCAGTTCTTC; cdr3_aa: CASSLLTSTEQFF; v_call: TRBV7-2; clone_size: -; j_call: TRBJ2-1; d_call: -
cdr3_nt: TGTGCCAGCAGTCGATTAGATACCCTAGCGCCTAAAAAGAGCTCCTACAATGAGCAGTTCTTC; cdr3_aa: CASSRLDTLAPKKSSYNEQFF; v_call: TRBV13; clone_size: -; j_call: TRBJ2-1; d_call: -